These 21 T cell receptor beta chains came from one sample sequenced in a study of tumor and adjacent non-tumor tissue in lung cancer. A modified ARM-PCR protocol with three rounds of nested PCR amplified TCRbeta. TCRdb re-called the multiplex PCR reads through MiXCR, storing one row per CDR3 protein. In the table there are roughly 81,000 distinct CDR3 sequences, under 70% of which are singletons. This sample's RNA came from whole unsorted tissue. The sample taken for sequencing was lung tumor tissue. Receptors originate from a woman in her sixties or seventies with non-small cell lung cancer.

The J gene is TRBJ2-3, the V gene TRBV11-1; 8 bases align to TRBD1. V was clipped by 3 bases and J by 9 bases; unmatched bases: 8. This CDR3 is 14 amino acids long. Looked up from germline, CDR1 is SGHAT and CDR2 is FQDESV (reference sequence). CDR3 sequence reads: CASSLDREAVTQYF. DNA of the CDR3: TGTGCCAGCAGCTTGGACAGGGAGGCGGTAACGCAGTATTTT.

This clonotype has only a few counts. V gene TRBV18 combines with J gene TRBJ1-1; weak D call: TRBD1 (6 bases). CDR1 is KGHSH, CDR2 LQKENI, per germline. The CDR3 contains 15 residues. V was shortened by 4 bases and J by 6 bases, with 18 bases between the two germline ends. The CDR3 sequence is CASSLSRRGESEAFF. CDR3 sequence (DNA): TGTGCCAGCTCACTTTCACGCAGGGGTGAGTCTGAAGCTTTCTTT.

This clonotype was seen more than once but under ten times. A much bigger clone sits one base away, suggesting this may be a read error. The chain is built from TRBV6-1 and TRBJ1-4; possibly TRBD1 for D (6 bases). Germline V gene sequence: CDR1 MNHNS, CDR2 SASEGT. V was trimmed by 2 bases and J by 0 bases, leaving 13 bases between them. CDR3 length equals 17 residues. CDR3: CASSELMTGSTNEKLFF. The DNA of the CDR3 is TGTGCCAGCAGTGAATTGATGACAGGCTCAACTAATGAAAAACTGTTTTTT.

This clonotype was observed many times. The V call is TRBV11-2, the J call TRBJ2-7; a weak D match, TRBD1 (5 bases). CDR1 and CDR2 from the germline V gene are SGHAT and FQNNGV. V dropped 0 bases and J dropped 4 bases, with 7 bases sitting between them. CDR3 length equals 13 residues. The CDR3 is CASSLDREYEQYF. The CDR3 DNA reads TGTGCCAGCAGCTTAGACAGGGAATACGAGCAGTACTTC.

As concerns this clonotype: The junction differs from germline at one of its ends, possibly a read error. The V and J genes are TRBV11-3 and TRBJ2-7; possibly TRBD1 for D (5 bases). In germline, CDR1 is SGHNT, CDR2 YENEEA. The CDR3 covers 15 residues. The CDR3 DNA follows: TGTGCCAGCAGCTTAAGGTCAAGGGGCACCTACGGGCAGTACTTC. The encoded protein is CASSLRSRGTYGQYF.

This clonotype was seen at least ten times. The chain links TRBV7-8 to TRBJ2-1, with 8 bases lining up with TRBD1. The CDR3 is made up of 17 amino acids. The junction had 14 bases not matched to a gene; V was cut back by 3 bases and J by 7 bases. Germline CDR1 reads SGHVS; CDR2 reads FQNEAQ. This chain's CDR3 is CASSFGTGRLGMNEQFF. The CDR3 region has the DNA TGTGCCAGCAGCTTCGGGACAGGACGTTTAGGAATGAATGAGCAGTTCTTC.

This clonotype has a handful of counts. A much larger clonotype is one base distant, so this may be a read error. CDR3 region: CSTTPNTEAFF. CDR3 nucleotides: TGCAGTACTACACCGAACACTGAAGCTTTCTTT. This chain joins TRBV20-1 and TRBJ1-1; D gene unclear. Germline CDR1 and CDR2: DFQATT and SNEGSKA (reference sequence). Trimming took off 8 bases at V and 1 base at J, with 8 bases between the two ends. The CDR3 totals 11 residues.

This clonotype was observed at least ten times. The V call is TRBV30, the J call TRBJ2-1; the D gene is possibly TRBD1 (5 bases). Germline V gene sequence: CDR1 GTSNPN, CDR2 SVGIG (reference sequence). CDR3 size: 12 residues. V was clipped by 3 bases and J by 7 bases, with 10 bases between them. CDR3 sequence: CAWRPGSNEQFF. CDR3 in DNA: TGTGCCTGGAGACCAGGGTCGAATGAGCAGTTCTTC.

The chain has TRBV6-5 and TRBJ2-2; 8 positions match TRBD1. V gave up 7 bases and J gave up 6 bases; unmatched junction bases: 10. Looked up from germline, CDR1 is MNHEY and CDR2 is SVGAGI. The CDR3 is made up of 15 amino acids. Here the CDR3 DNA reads TGTGCCAGCACCAAAGTCAGGGGGCAGGCCGGGGAGCTGTTTTTT. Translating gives CASTKVRGQAGELFF.

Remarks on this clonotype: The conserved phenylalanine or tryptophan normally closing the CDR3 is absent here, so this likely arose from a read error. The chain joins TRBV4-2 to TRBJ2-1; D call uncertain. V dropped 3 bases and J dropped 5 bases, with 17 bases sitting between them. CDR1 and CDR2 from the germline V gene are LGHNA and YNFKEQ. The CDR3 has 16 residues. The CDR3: CASSHGPVGTDNEQFS. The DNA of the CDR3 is TGTGCCAGCAGCCACGGACCAGTGGGCACCGACAATGAGCAGTTCTCC.

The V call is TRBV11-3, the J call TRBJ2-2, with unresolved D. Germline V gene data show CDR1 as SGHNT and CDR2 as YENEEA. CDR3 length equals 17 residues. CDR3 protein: CTKSPHQSTSNTGELFF. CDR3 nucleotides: TGTACCAAGAGCCCCCATCAATCGACATCGAACACCGGGGAGCTGTTTTTT.

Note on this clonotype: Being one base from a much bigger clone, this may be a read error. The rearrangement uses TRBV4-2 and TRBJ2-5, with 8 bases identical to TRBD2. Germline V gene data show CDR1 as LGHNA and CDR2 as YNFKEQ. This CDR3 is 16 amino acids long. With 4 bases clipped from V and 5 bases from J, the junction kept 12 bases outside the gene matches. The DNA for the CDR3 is TGTGCCAGCAGCCGAGGGGGGACTAGTTCTATGGAGACCCAGTACTTC. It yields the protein CASSRGGTSSMETQYF.

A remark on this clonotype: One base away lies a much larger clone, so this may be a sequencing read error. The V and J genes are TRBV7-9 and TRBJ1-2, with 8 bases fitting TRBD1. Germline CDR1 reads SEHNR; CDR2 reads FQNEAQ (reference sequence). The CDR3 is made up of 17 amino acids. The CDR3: CASTTYGRTGNNYGCTF. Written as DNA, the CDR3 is TGTGCCAGCACCACATACGGGAGGACAGGGAATAACTATGGCTGCACCTTC.

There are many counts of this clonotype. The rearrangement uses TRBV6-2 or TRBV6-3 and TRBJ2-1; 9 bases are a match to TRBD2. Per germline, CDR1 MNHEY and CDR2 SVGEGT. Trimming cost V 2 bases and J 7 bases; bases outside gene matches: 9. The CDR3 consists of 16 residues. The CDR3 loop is CASSYRAGGPSNEQFF. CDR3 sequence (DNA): TGTGCCAGCAGTTACAGGGCGGGAGGGCCCTCGAATGAGCAGTTCTTC.

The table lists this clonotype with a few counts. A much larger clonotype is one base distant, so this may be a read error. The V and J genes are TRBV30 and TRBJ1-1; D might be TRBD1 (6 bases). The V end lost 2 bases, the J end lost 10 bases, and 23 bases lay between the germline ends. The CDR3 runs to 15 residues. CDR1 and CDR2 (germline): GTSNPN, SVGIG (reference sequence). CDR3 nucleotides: TGTGCCTGGAGTCCCCACCGGACGCTGGGGGCTGGAGCTTTCTTT. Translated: CAWSPHRTLGAGAFF. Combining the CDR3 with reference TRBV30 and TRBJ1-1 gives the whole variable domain SQTIHQWPATLVQPVGSPLSLECTVEGTSNPNLYWYRQAAGRGLQLLFYSVGIGQISSEVPQNLSASRPQDRQFILSSKKLLLSDSGFYLCAWSPHRTLGAGAFFGQGTRLTVV.

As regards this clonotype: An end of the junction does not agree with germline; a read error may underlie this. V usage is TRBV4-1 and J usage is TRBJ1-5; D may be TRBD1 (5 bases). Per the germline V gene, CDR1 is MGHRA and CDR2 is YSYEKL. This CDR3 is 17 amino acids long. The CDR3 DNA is TGCACCAGCAGCACAGGAGTAACTTCGAATAGCAGTCAGCCCCAGCATTTT. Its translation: CTSSTGVTSNSSQPQHF.

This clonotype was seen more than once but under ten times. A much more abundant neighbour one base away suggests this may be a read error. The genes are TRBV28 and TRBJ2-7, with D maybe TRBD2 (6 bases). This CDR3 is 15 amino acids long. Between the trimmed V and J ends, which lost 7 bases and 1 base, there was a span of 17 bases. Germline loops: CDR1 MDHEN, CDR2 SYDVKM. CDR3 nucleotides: TGTGCCAGCAATGTGTCGGGGGAGAGTTCCTACGAGCAGTACTTC. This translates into CASNVSGESSYEQYF.

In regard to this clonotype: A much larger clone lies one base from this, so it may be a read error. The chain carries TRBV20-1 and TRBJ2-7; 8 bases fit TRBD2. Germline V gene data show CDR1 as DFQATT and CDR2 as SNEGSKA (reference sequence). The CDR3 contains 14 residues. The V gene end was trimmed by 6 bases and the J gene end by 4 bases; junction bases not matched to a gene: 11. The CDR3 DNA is TGCAGTGCGGTGGCGACTAGCGAGAGTTACGAGCAGTACTTC. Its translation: CSAVATSESYEQYF.

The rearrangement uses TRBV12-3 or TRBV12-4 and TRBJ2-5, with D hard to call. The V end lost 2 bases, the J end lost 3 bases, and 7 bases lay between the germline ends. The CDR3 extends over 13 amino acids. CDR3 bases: TGTGCCAGCAGTTTACAACGGAAAGAGACCCAGTACTTC. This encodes CASSLQRKETQYF.

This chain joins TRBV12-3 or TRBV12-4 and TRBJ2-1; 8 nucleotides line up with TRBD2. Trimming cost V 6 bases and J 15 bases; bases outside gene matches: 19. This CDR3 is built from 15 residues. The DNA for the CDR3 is TGTGCCAGCAGCCCGACCAGCGGGGGCTACAATAAGCGGTTCTTC. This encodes CASSPTSGGYNKRFF.

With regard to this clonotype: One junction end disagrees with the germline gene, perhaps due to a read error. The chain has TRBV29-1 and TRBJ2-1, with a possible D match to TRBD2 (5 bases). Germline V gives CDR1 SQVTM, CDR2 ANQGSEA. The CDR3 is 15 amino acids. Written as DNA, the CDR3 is TGCAGCCCGAGACCCTACGCTGGGAGCTATAATGAGCAATTCTTC. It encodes CSPRPYAGSYNEQFF.